This is a list of T cell receptor beta chains from one sample in a study of blood T cell repertoires in COVID-19. Data came from immunoSEQ multiplex PCR; TCRdb stores just in-frame clones and leaves some out. This table holds 210,000 or so clones, about four fifths found once. Sequencing was done on a sample of peripheral blood. These receptors were taken from a man aged 45 to 65 with active or convalescent COVID-19. Each CDR3 is given with its conserved first and last residue. The D gene is left open where the match is weak. The listing skips clone size in some rows; elsewhere it reads once, few, many or a size class.

J: TRBJ1-4; V: TRBV5-1; D: NA; size: NA; DNA: TGCGCCAGCAGCTTGCACCCGGAGGAGGAAAAACTGTTTTTT; CDR3: CASSLHPEEEKLFF
J: TRBJ2-5; V: TRBV2; D: TRBD2; size: NA; DNA: TGTGCCAGTCGCCAACTAGCGGGAGGACAAGAGACCCAGTACTTC; CDR3: CASRQLAGGQETQYF
J: TRBJ2-2; V: TRBV3-1/TRBV3-2; D: NA; size: NA; DNA: TGTGCCAGCAGCCAGGCAGGAAACACCGGGGAGCTGTTTTTT; CDR3: CASSQAGNTGELFF
J: TRBJ2-3; V: TRBV11-3; D: TRBD1; size: many; DNA: TGTGCCAGCAGCGCCCGACAGGGCCCTAGCACAGATACGCAGTATTTT; CDR3: CASSARQGPSTDTQYF
J: TRBJ1-3; V: TRBV4-1; D: NA; size: few; DNA: TGCGCCAGCAGTCCAGGGTACTCTGGAAACACCATATATTTT; CDR3: CASSPGYSGNTIYF
J: TRBJ2-5; V: TRBV11-2; D: NA; size: NA; DNA: TGTGCCAGCAGCGGCTGGACACCAGCGCAGGAGACCCAGTACTTC; CDR3: CASSGWTPAQETQYF
J: TRBJ1-1; V: TRBV9; D: NA; size: NA; DNA: TGTGCCAGCAGCGTGACAGGGAACACTGAAGCTTTCTTT; CDR3: CASSVTGNTEAFF
J: TRBJ1-6; V: TRBV6-5; D: NA; size: NA; DNA: TGTGCCAGCAAAAGGGAGACTAATAATTCACCCCTCCACTTT; CDR3: CASKRETNNSPLHF
J: TRBJ1-2; V: TRBV15; D: NA; size: NA; DNA: TGTGCCACCAGCAGAGACAGGGGAGCCAACTATGGCTACACCTTC; CDR3: CATSRDRGANYGYTF
J: TRBJ2-1; V: TRBV24-1; D: NA; size: NA; DNA: TGTGCCACCGCGCGGGGATCCGAGCAGTTCTTC; CDR3: CATARGSEQFF
J: TRBJ2-3; V: TRBV10-3; D: NA; size: NA; DNA: TGTGCCGGGAGTAGCACAGATACGCAGTATTTT; CDR3: CAGSSTDTQYF
J: TRBJ2-7; V: TRBV20-1; D: NA; size: NA; DNA: TGCAGTGCTAGTCCCAGGGTTTTGCCCTACGAGCAGTACTTC; CDR3: CSASPRVLPYEQYF
J: TRBJ1-5; V: TRBV19; D: NA; size: NA; DNA: TGTGCCAGTAGCACAGGGTTGCCACAGCCCCAGCATTTT; CDR3: CASSTGLPQPQHF
J: TRBJ1-1; V: TRBV19; D: NA; size: NA; DNA: TGTGCCAGTAGTCTAGGCCCCGCGGGAGGGGATGAAGCTTTCTTT; CDR3: CASSLGPAGGDEAFF